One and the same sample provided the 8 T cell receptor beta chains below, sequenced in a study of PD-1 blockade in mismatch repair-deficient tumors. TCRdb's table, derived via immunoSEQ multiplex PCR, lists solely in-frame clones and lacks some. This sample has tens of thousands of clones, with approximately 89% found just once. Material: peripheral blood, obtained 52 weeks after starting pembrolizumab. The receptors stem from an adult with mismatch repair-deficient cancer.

As DNA, the CDR3 is TGTGCCAGCAGCTGGGGGGTTCGACATCTTGGCTATGGCTACACCTTC. Residues: CASSWGVRHLGYGYTF. J is TRBJ1-2 and V is TRBV7-9; D may be TRBD1 (5 bases). Germline CDR1 reads SEHNR; CDR2 reads FQNEAQ (reference sequence). V shed 4 bases and J shed 4 bases, with 19 bases lying between them. The CDR3 is made up of 16 amino acids.

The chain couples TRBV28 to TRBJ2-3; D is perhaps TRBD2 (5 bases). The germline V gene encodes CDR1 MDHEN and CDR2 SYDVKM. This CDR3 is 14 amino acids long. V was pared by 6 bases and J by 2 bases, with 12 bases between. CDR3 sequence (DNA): TGTGCCAGCAGGCGCCCGGGGAACACAGATACGCAGTATTTT. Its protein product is CASRRPGNTDTQYF.

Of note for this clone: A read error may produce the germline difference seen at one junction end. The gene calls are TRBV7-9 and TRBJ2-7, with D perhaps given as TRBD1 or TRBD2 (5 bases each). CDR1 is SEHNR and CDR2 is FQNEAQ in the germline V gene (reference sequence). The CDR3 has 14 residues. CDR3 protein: CASSIAGTAYEQYF. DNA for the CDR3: TGTGCCAGCAGCATAGCCGGGACCGCCTACGAGCAGTACTTC.

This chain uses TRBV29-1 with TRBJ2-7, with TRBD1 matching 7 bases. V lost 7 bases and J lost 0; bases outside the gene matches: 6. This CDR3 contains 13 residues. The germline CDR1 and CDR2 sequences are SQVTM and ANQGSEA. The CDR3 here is CSAIDRDSYEQYF. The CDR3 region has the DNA TGCAGCGCCATAGACAGGGACTCCTACGAGCAGTACTTC.

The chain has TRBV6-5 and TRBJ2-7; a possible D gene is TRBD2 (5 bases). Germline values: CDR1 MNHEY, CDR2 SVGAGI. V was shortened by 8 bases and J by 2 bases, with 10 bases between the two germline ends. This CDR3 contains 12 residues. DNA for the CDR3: TGTGCCAGCGGCGACGGGGCCTACGAGCAGTACTTC. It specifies CASGDGAYEQYF.

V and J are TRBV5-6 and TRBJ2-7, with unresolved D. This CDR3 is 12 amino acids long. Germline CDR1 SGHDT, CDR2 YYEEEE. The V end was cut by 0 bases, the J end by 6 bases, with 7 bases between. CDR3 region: CASSLEGIEQYF. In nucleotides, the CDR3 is TGTGCCAGCAGCTTGGAAGGGATCGAGCAGTACTTC.

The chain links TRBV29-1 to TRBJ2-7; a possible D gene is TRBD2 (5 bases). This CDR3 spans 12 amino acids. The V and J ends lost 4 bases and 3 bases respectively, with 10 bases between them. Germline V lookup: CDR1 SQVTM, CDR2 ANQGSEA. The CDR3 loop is CSVAPGGYEQYF. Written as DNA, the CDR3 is TGCAGCGTTGCTCCAGGAGGCTACGAGCAGTACTTC.

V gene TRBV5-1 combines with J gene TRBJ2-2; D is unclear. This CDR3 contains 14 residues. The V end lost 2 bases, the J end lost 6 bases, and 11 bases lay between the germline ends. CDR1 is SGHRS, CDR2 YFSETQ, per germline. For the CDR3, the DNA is TGCGCCAGCAGCTTCAGATGGGTCCCCGGGGAGCTGTTTTTT. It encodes CASSFRWVPGELFF.